This T cell receptor (beta chain) was recorded in a study of blood T cell repertoires in COVID-19. About the research overall: COVID-19 samples, acute and convalescent, were from the United States, Italy and Spain. The cDNA or gDNA used as material had been derived from T cells, B-cell-depleted T cells, or PBMCs.

Germline CDR1 and CDR2: KGHSH and LQKENI. The length of the CDR3 is 15 residues. The ends were cut back, 8 bases at V and 0 bases at J, with 11 bases in the middle. The method was immunoSEQ multiplex PCR; TCRdb's version includes in-frame clones alone and lacks a portion of them. The sample holds just over 200,000 clones; over 70% are singletons and the top ten take less than 6%. The chain links TRBV18 to TRBJ2-6; perhaps TRBD2 as D (5 bases). The sequence derives from a woman aged 70-85 years with acute or convalescent COVID-19. The sample was peripheral blood. This CDR3 reads CASAEAISGANVLTF. CDR3 bases: TGTGCCAGCGCGGAGGCTATCTCTGGGGCCAACGTCCTGACTTTC.